These T cell receptor beta chains were read from a single sample in a study of memory B cells and T cells in multiple sclerosis. TCRdb's table, derived via immunoSEQ multiplex PCR, lists solely in-frame clones and lacks some. The sample includes roughly 30,000 clones, more than 70% of them seen just once. No antigen has been identified for these receptors. Material for sequencing was PBMCs from blood kept in culture. These receptors all come from a human donor with multiple sclerosis. The CDR3 runs from the conserved cysteine through the conserved F or W. A D gene is named only where the DNA matches it firmly. Not all rows give a size; the values are once, few, many and, for expanded clones, a class.

TRBV2	TRBJ2-3	.	TRBD1	TGTGCCAGCGTGGGACAGGGGGCTGCTAATACGCAGTATTTT	CASVGQGAANTQYF
TRBV19	TRBJ1-2	.	TRBD1	TGTGCCAGTAGTATGACCGGGACAGGGGGCGGCTACACCTTC	CASSMTGTGGGYTF
TRBV28	TRBJ1-1	.	.	TGTGCCAGCAGGAGCACAGGGAATTCGGGTGAAGCTTTCTTT	CASRSTGNSGEAFF
TRBV9	TRBJ1-3	.	.	TGTGCCAGCAGCGTAGAGCCCCAAGGCTACTCTGGAAACACCATATATTTT	CASSVEPQGYSGNTIYF
TRBV19	TRBJ2-1	.	TRBD2	TGTGCCAGTAGTCCCCACAGCGGGGGGGCCTCCTACAATGAGCAGTTCTTC	CASSPHSGGASYNEQFF
TRBV5-6	TRBJ1-5	.	.	TGTGCCAGCAGCTTGGTAGCGGGTAATCAGCCCCAGCATTTT	CASSLVAGNQPQHF
TRBV10-3	TRBJ2-7	.	TRBD1	TGTGCCATCAGTGAGACCGGGACAGGGGCCCGCTACGAGCAGTACTTC	CAISETGTGARYEQYF
TRBV2	TRBJ1-4	.	.	TGTGCCAGCAGAGCCAGGGGTGCAACTAATGAAAAACTGTTTTTT	CASRARGATNEKLFF
TRBV9	TRBJ1-2	.	.	TGTGCCAGCAGCGTAGCTTGGGGGGGATATGGCTACACCTTC	CASSVAWGGYGYTF
TRBV6-1	TRBJ2-2	.	.	TGTGCCAGCAGTGAGCACAGTCCTTTCACCGGGGAGCTGTTTTTT	CASSEHSPFTGELFF
TRBV2	TRBJ2-1	.	.	TGTGCCAGCAGACCTCGACTAGGTTCCTACAATGAGCAGTTCTTC	CASRPRLGSYNEQFF
TRBV15	TRBJ2-7	once	.	TGTGCCACCAGCAGAGATCGCACTAACTACGAGCAGTACTTC	CATSRDRTNYEQYF
TRBV6-5	TRBJ2-7	few	.	TGTGCCAGCAGTTACCAGGGCTACTACGAGCAGTACTTC	CASSYQGYYEQYF
TRBV14	TRBJ1-2	few	.	TGTGCCAGCAGCCAAACAGGCCTCTATGGCTACACCTTC	CASSQTGLYGYTF
TRBV6-1	TRBJ1-4	.	.	TGTGCCAGCAGTGATGGGAGGGGTGGCGAAAAACTGTTTTTT	CASSDGRGGEKLFF
TRBV5-1	TRBJ1-4	once	TRBD1	TGCGCCAGCAGCTTGGTTCCCGGGACAGGGGGGGAAAAACTGTTTTTT	CASSLVPGTGGEKLFF
TRBV9	TRBJ2-2	.	.	TGTGCCAGCAGCGTTCCTTCGGGGGGCCTAGACACCGGGGAGCTGTTTTTT	CASSVPSGGLDTGELFF
TRBV9	TRBJ1-3	.	TRBD1	TGTGCCAGCAGCGTAGCTGGGGACAGAAGTGACACCATATATTTT	CASSVAGDRSDTIYF